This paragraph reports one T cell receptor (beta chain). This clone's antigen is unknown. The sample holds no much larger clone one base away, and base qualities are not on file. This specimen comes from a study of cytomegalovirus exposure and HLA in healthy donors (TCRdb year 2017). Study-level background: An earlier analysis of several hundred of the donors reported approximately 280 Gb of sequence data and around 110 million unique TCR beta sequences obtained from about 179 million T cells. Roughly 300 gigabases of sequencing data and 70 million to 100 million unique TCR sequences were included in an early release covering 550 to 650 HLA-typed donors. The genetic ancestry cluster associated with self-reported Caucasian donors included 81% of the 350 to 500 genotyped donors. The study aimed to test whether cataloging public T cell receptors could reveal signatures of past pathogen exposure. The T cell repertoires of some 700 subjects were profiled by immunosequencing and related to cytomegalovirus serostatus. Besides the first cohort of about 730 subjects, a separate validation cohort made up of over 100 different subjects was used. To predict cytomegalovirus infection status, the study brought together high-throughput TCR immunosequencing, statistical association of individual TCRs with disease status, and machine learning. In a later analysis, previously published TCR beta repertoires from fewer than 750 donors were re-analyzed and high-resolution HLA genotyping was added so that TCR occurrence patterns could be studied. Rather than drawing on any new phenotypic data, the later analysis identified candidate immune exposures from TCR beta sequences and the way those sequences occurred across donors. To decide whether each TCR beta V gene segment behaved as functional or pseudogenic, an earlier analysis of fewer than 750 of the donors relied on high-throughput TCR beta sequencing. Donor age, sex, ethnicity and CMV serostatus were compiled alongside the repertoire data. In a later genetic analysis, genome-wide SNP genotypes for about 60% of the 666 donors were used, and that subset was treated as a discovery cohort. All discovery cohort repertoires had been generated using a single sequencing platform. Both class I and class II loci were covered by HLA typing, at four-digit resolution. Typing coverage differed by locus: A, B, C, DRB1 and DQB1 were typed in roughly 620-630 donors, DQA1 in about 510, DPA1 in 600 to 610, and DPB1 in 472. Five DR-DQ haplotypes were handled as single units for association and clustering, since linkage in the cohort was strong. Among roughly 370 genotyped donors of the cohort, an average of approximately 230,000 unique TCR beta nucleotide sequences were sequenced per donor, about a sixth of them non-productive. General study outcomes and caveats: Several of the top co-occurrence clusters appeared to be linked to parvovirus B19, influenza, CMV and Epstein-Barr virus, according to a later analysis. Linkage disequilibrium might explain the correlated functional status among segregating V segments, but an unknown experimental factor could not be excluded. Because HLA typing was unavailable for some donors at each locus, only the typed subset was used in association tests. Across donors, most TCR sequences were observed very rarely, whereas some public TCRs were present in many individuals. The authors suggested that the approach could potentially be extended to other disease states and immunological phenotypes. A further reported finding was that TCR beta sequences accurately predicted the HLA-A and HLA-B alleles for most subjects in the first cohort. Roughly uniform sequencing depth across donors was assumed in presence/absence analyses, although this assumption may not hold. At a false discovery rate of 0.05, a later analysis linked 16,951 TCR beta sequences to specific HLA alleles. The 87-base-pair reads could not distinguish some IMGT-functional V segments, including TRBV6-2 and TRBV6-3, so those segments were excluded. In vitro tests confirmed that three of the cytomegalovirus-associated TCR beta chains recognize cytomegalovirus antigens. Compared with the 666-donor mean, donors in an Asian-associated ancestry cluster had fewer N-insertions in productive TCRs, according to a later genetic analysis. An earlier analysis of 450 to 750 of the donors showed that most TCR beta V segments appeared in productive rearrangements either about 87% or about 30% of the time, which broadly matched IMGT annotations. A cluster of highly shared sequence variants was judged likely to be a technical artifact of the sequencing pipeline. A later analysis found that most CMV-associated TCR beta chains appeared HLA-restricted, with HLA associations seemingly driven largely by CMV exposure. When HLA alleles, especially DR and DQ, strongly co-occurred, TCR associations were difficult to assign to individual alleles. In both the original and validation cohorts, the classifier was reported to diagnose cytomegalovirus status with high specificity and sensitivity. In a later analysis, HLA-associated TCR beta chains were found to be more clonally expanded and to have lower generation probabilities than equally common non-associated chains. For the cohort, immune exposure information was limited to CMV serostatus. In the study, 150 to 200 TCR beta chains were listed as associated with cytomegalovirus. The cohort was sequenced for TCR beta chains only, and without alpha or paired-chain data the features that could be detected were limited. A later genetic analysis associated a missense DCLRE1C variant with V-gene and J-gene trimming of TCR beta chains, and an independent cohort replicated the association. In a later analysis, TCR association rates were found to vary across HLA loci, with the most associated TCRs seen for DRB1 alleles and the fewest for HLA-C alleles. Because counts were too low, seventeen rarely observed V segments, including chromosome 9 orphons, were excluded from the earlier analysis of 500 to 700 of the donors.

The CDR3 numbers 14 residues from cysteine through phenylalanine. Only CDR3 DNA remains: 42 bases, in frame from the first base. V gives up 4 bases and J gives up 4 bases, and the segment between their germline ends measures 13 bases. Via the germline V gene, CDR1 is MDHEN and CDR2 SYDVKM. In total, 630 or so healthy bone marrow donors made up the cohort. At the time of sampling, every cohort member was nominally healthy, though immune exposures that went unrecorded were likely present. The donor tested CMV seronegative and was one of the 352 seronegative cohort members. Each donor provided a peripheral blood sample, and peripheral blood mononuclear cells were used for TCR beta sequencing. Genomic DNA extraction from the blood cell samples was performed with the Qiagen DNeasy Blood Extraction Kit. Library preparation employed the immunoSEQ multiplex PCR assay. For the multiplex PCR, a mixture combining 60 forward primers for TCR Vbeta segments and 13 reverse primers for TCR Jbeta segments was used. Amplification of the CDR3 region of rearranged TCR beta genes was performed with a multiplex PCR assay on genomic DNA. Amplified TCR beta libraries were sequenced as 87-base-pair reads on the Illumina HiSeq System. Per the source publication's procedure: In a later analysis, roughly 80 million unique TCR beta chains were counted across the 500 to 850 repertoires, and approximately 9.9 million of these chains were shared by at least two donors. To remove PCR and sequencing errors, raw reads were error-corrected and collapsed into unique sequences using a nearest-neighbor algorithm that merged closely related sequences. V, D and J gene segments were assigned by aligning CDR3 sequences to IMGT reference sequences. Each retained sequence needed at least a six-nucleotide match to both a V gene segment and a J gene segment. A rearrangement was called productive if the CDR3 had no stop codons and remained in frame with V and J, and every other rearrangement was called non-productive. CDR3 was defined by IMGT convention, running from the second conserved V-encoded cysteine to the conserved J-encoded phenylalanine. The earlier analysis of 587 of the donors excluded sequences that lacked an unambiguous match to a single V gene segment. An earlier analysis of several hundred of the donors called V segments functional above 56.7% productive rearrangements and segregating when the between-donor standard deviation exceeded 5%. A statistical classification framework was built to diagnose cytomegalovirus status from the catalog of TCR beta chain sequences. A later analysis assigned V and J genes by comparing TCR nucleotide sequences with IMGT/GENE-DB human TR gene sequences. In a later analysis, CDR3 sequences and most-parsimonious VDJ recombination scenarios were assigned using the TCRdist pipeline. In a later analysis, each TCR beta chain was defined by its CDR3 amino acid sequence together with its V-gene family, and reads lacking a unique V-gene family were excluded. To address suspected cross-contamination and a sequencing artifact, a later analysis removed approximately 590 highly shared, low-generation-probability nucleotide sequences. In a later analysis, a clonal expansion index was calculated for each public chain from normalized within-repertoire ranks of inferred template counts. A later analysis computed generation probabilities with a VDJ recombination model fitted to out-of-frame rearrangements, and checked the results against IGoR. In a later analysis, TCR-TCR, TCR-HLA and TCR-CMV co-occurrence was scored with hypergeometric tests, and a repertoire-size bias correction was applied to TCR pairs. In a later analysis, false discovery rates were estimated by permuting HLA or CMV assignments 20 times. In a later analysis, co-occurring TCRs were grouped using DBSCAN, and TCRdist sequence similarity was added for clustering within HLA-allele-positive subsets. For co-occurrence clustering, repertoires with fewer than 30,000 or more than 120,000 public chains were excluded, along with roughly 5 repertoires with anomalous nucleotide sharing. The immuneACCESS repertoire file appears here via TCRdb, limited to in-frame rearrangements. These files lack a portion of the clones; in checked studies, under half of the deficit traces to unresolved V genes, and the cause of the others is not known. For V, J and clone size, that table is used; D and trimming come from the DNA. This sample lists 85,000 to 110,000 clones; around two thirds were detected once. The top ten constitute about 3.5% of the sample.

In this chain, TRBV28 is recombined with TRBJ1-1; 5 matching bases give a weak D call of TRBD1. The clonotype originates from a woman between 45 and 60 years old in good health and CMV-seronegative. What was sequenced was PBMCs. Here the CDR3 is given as CASSSSWGGTEAFF. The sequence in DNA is TGTGCCAGCAGTTCCTCCTGGGGGGGCACTGAAGCTTTCTTT.